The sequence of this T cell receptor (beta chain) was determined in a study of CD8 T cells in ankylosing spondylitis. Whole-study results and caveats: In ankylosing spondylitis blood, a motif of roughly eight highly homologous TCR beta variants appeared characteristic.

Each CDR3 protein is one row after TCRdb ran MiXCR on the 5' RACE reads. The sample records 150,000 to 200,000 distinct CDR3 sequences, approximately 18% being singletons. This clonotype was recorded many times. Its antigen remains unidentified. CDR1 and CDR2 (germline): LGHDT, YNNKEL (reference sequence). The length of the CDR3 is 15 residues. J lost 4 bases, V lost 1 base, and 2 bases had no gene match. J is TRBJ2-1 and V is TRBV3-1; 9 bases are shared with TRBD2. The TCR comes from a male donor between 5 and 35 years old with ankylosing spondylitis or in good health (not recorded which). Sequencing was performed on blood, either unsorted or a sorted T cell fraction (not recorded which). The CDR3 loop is CASSQGLAEYNEQFF. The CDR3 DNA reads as TGTGCCAGCAGCCAAGGACTAGCGGAATACAATGAGCAGTTCTTC.